The 21 T cell receptor beta chains below come from one sample, sequenced in a study of OX40 agonist ivuxolimab in advanced cancers. Sequenced by immunoSEQ multiplex PCR; TCRdb stores in-frame clones only, minus some. The data hold more than 50,000 clones, with around four fifths observed a single time. The specimen was CD4+ or CD8+ T cells sorted from blood, collected in a trial of the OX40 agonist ivuxolimab. These receptors came from an adult with an advanced solid tumor such as melanoma, head and neck, liver or kidney cancer.

This clone showed up just a few times. The CDR3 bases are TGTGCCAGCAGTTCAGAAGGACTAGCGGCCACCGGGGAGCTGTTTTTT. As protein: CASSSEGLAATGELFF. The genes are TRBV6-6 and TRBJ2-2, with TRBD2 matching 10 bases. The CDR3 runs 16 residues. With 4 bases clipped from V and 4 bases from J, the junction kept 6 bases outside the gene matches. CDR1 MNHNY and CDR2 SVGAGI come from the germline V gene (reference sequence).

V usage is TRBV28 and J usage is TRBJ2-3; 15 bases are shared with TRBD2. Germline V gives CDR1 MDHEN, CDR2 SYDVKM. V trimming: 6 bases; J trimming: 4 bases; junction bases outside the gene matches: 5. CDR3 length: 16 amino acids. The CDR3 spells CASSSGLAGGADTQYF. The CDR3 region has the DNA TGTGCCAGCAGCTCCGGACTAGCGGGAGGGGCAGATACGCAGTATTTT. The full variable domain, with the rest looked up from reference TRBV28 and TRBJ2-3, is DVKVTQSSRYLVKRTGEKVFLECVQDMDHENMFWYRQDPGLGLRLIYFSYDVKMKEKGDIPEGYSVSREKKERFSLILESASTNQTSMYLCASSSGLAGGADTQYFGPGTRLTVL.

This sequence joins TRBV7-3 and TRBJ2-1; 8 positions agree with TRBD2. This CDR3 comprises 15 residues. The V segment lost 0 bases and the J segment 4 bases; nucleotides outside the gene matches: 2. In germline, CDR1 is SGHTA, CDR2 FQGTGA. This CDR3 reads CASSLTSGDYNEQFF. The CDR3 DNA follows: TGTGCCAGCAGCTTAACTAGCGGGGATTACAATGAGCAGTTCTTC.

This chain links TRBV19 with TRBJ2-1; D is perhaps TRBD1 (6 bases). Germline V gene lookup returns CDR1 LNHDA and CDR2 SQIVND (reference sequence). V was shortened by 3 bases and J by 8 bases, with 17 bases between the two germline ends. CDR3 length: 15 residues. The CDR3 DNA follows: TGTGCCAGTAGTATCACGTCGGGACAAACAGATGAGCAGTTCTTC. It codes for CASSITSGQTDEQFF.

V gene TRBV11-3 combines with J gene TRBJ1-1, with D possibly matching TRBD1 (6 bases). Deletions cut 5 bases from V and 10 bases from J, with 20 bases between. This CDR3 is 14 amino acids long. The germline CDR1 and CDR2 sequences are SGHNT and YENEEA. The CDR3 bases are TGTGCCAGCAGCGAACAATTAACAGGGCCAGCAGCTTTCTTT. This codes for CASSEQLTGPAAFF.

The chain joins TRBV30 to TRBJ2-7, with no clear D. CDR3 size: 13 residues. V was shortened by 0 bases and J by 3 bases, with 9 bases between the two germline ends. In germline, CDR1 is GTSNPN, CDR2 SVGIG (reference sequence). The CDR3 bases are TGTGCCTGGAGTGTAGGTCAGGACTACGAGCAGTACTTC. Amino acid sequence: CAWSVGQDYEQYF.

The chain couples TRBV5-4 to TRBJ2-7; 7 bases are a match to TRBD1. Germline CDR1 and CDR2: SGHNT and YYREEE (reference sequence). J gave up 2 bases and V 2 bases, and 7 bases lay outside the gene matches. This CDR3 is built from 15 residues. CDR3 loop: CASSFGGDRAYEQYF. CDR3 bases: TGTGCCAGCAGCTTTGGAGGCGACAGGGCCTACGAGCAGTACTTC. The variable domain in full, with the rest retrieved from reference TRBV5-4 and TRBJ2-7, is ETGVTQSPTHLIKTRGQQVTLRCSSQSGHNTVSWYQQALGQGPQFIFQYYREEENGRGNFPPRFSGLQFPNYSSELNVNALELDDSALYLCASSFGGDRAYEQYFGPGTRLTVT.

On this clone: One junction end does not reproduce the germline sequence, and a read error may be involved. The gene calls are TRBV9 and TRBJ2-7; D is undetermined. The CDR3 spans 19 residues. Germline V CDR1 and CDR2: SGDLS, YYNGEE. CDR3 residues: CASSVGLIGRVRPSTELYF. The CDR3 DNA follows: TGTGCCAGCAGCGTAGGTTTAATTGGAAGGGTGCGTCCGTCTACCGAGCTGTACTTC.

J is TRBJ2-2 and V is TRBV18; D is perhaps TRBD2 (6 bases). Trimming shortened V by 1 base and J by 0 bases, and 9 bases separated the two germline ends. The CDR3 has 16 amino acids. The germline gives CDR1 KGHSH, CDR2 LQKENI. This chain's CDR3 is CASSPRSGSNTGELFF. For the CDR3, the DNA is TGTGCCAGCTCACCACGGAGCGGGTCGAACACCGGGGAGCTGTTTTTT.

The rearrangement uses TRBV6-5 and TRBJ2-2; D perhaps matches TRBD2 (6 bases). Germline V gene sequence: CDR1 MNHEY, CDR2 SVGAGI. With 2 bases removed from V and 6 bases from J, the gap between germline ends came to 13 bases. This CDR3 has 15 residues. The CDR3 nucleotides are TGTGCCAGCAGTTACCTGAGGAGGAGGGCCGGGGAGCTGTTTTTT. It is translated as CASSYLRRRAGELFF.

This sequence joins TRBV27 and TRBJ2-7, with a weak D call TRBD1 (6 bases). The CDR3 runs 13 residues. Trimming took 2 bases from V and 2 from J, leaving 7 bases between them. Germline V CDR1 and CDR2: MNHEY, SMNVEV (reference sequence). CDR3 nucleotides: TGTGCCAGCAGTTTAACAGGGCCCTACGAGCAGTACTTC. This gives the protein CASSLTGPYEQYF.

This chain uses TRBV6-1 with TRBJ2-5; 9 nucleotides line up with TRBD2. This CDR3 is 15 amino acids long. V lost 5 bases, J lost 5 bases, and 9 bases stayed unmatched. Germline V gene data show CDR1 as MNHNS and CDR2 as SASEGT. In DNA form, the CDR3 reads TGTGCCAGCAGTCTAGCTAGCGGGACTGGGGAGACCCAGTACTTC. It specifies CASSLASGTGETQYF.

The rearrangement uses TRBV7-3 and TRBJ2-7; D might be TRBD1 or TRBD2, each matching 5 bases. V was pared by 2 bases and J by 6 bases, with 11 bases between. The CDR3 is made up of 13 amino acids. In germline, CDR1 is SGHTA, CDR2 FQGTGA. The CDR3 sequence is CASSLDGTGEQYF. DNA for the CDR3: TGTGCCAGCAGCTTAGACGGGACCGGCGAGCAGTACTTC.

The chain combines TRBV29-1 with TRBJ2-7, with 7 bases that match TRBD1. CDR3 length: 12 residues. With 4 bases clipped from V and 4 bases from J, the junction kept 4 bases outside the gene matches. Germline lookup yields CDR1 SQVTM and CDR2 ANQGSEA. Written as DNA, the CDR3 is TGCAGCGTTGTAGGCAGGGGGTACGAGCAGTACTTC. It codes for CSVVGRGYEQYF.

The gene calls are TRBV30 and TRBJ2-3; D ambiguous. Germline V lookup: CDR1 GTSNPN, CDR2 SVGIG (reference sequence). The length of the CDR3 is 12 residues. V lost 1 base, J lost 2 bases, and 4 bases lay in between. The CDR3 protein is CAWSGYTDTQYF. For the CDR3, the DNA is TGTGCCTGGAGTGGCTACACAGATACGCAGTATTTT.

The chain combines TRBV30 with TRBJ2-1; possibly TRBD1 or TRBD2 for D (6 bases each). Trimming pared 3 bases from V and 8 bases from J, leaving 17 bases between. CDR3 length: 14 amino acids. Germline-derived CDR1 and CDR2 are GTSNPN and SVGIG (reference sequence). CDR3 DNA sequence: TGTGCCTGGAGCGCAGGACCCGGGGGCTATGAGCAGTTCTTC. Protein sequence: CAWSAGPGGYEQFF.

This chain uses TRBV19 with TRBJ1-5; D is uncertain. The ends were cut back, 3 bases at V and 2 bases at J, with 17 bases in the middle. Per germline, CDR1 LNHDA and CDR2 SQIVND (reference sequence). CDR3 length equals 17 residues. This CDR3 reads CASSIYLSGDGNQPQHF. The DNA for the CDR3 is TGTGCCAGTAGTATCTACCTATCCGGGGATGGCAATCAGCCCCAGCATTTT.

The V and J genes are TRBV11-2 and TRBJ2-5; 8 bases are shared with TRBD2. The CDR3 has 14 residues. V trimming: 5 bases; J trimming: 5 bases; junction bases outside the gene matches: 7. CDR1 and CDR2 from the germline V gene are SGHAT and FQNNGV. The CDR3 region is CASSTYSGMETQYF. In nucleotides, the CDR3 is TGTGCCAGCAGCACATATAGCGGGATGGAGACCCAGTACTTC.

The CDR3 sequence: CASRPGTGGEKLFF. CDR3 DNA: TGTGCCAGCAGGCCGGGGACAGGTGGTGAAAAACTGTTTTTT. V and J are TRBV5-6 and TRBJ1-4; 8 bases line up with TRBD1. V gave up 5 bases and J gave up 7 bases; unmatched junction bases: 7. The germline V gene has CDR1 SGHDT and CDR2 YYEEEE. The CDR3 has 14 amino acids.

The CDR3 here is CASSLEGKGYEQYF. CDR3 sequence (DNA): TGTGCCAGCAGCTTAGAGGGGAAGGGGTACGAGCAGTACTTC. The chain couples TRBV7-8 to TRBJ2-7, with D possibly being TRBD1 (5 bases). This CDR3 region has 14 residues. In germline, CDR1 is SGHVS, CDR2 FQNEAQ. V lost 1 base to trimming and J lost 4 bases, with 11 bases between them.

The chain joins TRBV6-5 to TRBJ1-4; D is possibly TRBD1 (5 bases). Germline CDR1 and CDR2: MNHEY and SVGAGI. V lost 6 bases to trimming and J lost 7 bases, with 15 bases between them. This CDR3 is built from 14 residues. The CDR3 here is CASSRDRQGEKLFF. In DNA form, the CDR3 reads TGTGCCAGCAGCCGGGACCGCCAAGGTGAAAAACTGTTTTTT.